This is a list of T cell receptor beta chains from one sample in a study of blood T cell repertoires in COVID-19. The table came from immunoSEQ multiplex PCR; TCRdb's copy has only in-frame clones and leaves some out. The sample has about 130,000 clones; about 80% are singletons. The specimen was peripheral blood. The receptor set was obtained from a woman older than 75 with acute or convalescent COVID-19. CDR3s include the opening cysteine and the closing phenylalanine or tryptophan. The D gene is left open where the match is weak. Size is stated for part of the rows, as once, few or many counts, or as a class when the clone is expanded.

TRBV6-5	NA	TRBJ2-7	TRBD1	CASRRDSPTYEQYF	TGTGCCAGCAGACGGGACAGTCCTACCTACGAGCAGTACTTC
TRBV18	NA	TRBJ1-4	NA	CASSPTREVTNEKLFF	TGTGCCAGCTCACCCACGAGGGAGGTCACGAATGAAAAACTGTTTTTT
TRBV12-3/TRBV12-4	NA	TRBJ1-2	TRBD1	CASSDTGEGYTF	TGTGCCAGCAGTGACACAGGGGAAGGCTACACCTTC
TRBV7-3	NA	TRBJ2-7	NA	CASRLGAGQGEQYF	TGTGCCAGCAGGTTAGGGGCAGGGCAGGGCGAGCAGTACTTC
TRBV11-3	NA	TRBJ1-6	TRBD1	CASSPYTGVCPLHF	TGTGCCAGCAGCCCATATACAGGGGTTTGTCCCCTCCACTTT
TRBV5-4	NA	TRBJ1-2	TRBD1	CASSPAGTGYGYTF	TGTGCCAGCAGCCCGGCCGGGACAGGCTATGGCTACACCTTC
TRBV5-1	once	TRBJ2-7	TRBD1	CASSWGTAPYEQYF	TGCGCCAGCAGCTGGGGGACAGCTCCCTACGAGCAGTACTTC
TRBV10-3	NA	TRBJ2-1	NA	CAISVGGSYNEQFF	TGTGCCATCAGTGTAGGGGGCTCCTACAATGAGCAGTTCTTC
TRBV6-2/TRBV6-3	few	TRBJ1-2	TRBD1	CASSSGTGNYGYTF	TGTGCCAGCAGTTCCGGGACAGGGAACTATGGCTACACCTTC
TRBV9	NA	TRBJ1-1	NA	CASSVDGSTEAFF	TGTGCCAGCAGCGTAGATGGCAGCACTGAAGCTTTCTTT
TRBV2	NA	TRBJ2-1	NA	CASSEFGLDYNEQFF	TGTGCCAGCAGTGAATTTGGACTGGACTACAATGAGCAGTTCTTC
TRBV4-1	few	TRBJ1-3	TRBD1	CASSQAGTGAFGNTIYF	TGCGCCAGCAGCCAAGCCGGGACAGGGGCTTTTGGAAACACCATATATTTT
TRBV6-5	NA	TRBJ2-3	TRBD2	CASSHPGGGTDTQYF	TGTGCCAGCAGTCACCCGGGGGGTGGGACAGATACGCAGTATTTT
TRBV7-2	NA	TRBJ1-6	NA	CASSLAFDRALHF	TGTGCCAGCAGCTTAGCTTTTGACCGGGCCCTCCACTTT
TRBV25-1	NA	TRBJ1-4	NA	CASSGDTGVTNEKLFF	TGTGCCAGCAGTGGGGACACCGGGGTAACTAATGAAAAACTGTTTTTT
TRBV7-9	NA	TRBJ2-7	NA	CASSLYGLGLDEQYF	TGTGCCAGCAGCTTATACGGCCTTGGGCTCGATGAGCAGTACTTC
TRBV3-1/TRBV3-2	NA	TRBJ2-2	TRBD1	CASSDPGQGAGELFF	TGTGCCAGCAGCGACCCGGGACAGGGTGCCGGGGAGCTGTTTTTT
TRBV4-1	once	TRBJ1-5	TRBD1	CASSLLQGAGNQPQHF	TGCGCCAGCAGCCTGCTCCAGGGGGCCGGCAATCAGCCCCAGCATTTT
TRBV19	NA	TRBJ1-1	TRBD1	CASSIISGTGARNTEAFF	TGTGCCAGTAGTATCATCTCCGGGACAGGGGCCAGGAACACTGAAGCTTTCTTT
TRBV4-1	NA	TRBJ1-1	NA	CASSQDAGVNTEAFF	TGCGCCAGCAGCCAAGATGCGGGGGTGAACACTGAAGCTTTCTTT
TRBV12-3/TRBV12-4	NA	TRBJ1-6	NA	CASSLRYNSPLHF	TGTGCCAGCAGTTTACGGTATAATTCACCCCTCCACTTT
TRBV5-1	once	TRBJ1-2	NA	CASSPVGAVDYGYTF	TGCGCCAGCAGCCCGGTTGGGGCAGTGGACTATGGCTACACCTTC
TRBV6-5	NA	TRBJ1-1	NA	CASSYSNQGSLEAFF	TGTGCCAGCAGTTACTCGAATCAGGGGTCCCTTGAAGCTTTCTTT
TRBV6-5	once	TRBJ2-2	NA	CASSYSRFRGTGELFF	TGTGCCAGCAGTTACTCGAGATTTAGGGGGACCGGGGAGCTGTTTTTT
TRBV12-3/TRBV12-4	NA	TRBJ2-1	NA	CASSFQFEQFF	TGTGCCAGCAGTTTCCAATTCGAGCAGTTCTTC